These 21 T cell receptor beta chains share one sample of origin, sequenced in a study of cytomegalovirus exposure and HLA in healthy donors. It was with 60 Vbeta and 13 Jbeta primers that the PCR ran. Profiled with immunoSEQ multiplex PCR; TCRdb holds only in-frame clones, not every one. The sample comprises 220,000 or so clones, around 75% of which are singletons, and roughly 2% rests with the top ten. Sample: PBMCs. The source of these receptors is a woman in her thirties in good health and CMV-seronegative.

The V and J genes are TRBV18 and TRBJ2-3; a possible D gene is TRBD2 (6 bases). CDR3 size: 16 residues. Germline V gene lookup returns CDR1 KGHSH and CDR2 LQKENI. Deletions cut 2 bases from V and 4 bases from J, with 16 bases between. The CDR3 region is CASSPSTGGGADTQYF. CDR3 sequence (DNA): TGTGCCAGCTCACCATCAACCGGGGGAGGTGCAGATACGCAGTATTTT.

This chain uses TRBV21-1 with TRBJ2-6; the D call in the table, TRBD2, was not verified against the DNA. TRBV21-1 is termed a pseudogene. This CDR3 contains 22 residues. CDR3: CASSKEKAGRGDRGSGANVLTF. In DNA, the CDR3 is TGTGCCAGCAGCAAAGAAAAGGCGGGGAGGGGGGACCGCGGGTCTGGGGCCAACGTCCTGACTTTC.

This chain uses TRBV19 with TRBJ1-6, with D uncertain. The V end was cut by 6 bases, the J end by 1 base, with 16 bases between. Germline lookup yields CDR1 LNHDA and CDR2 SQIVND (reference sequence). The CDR3 extends over 17 amino acids. CDR3 protein: CASRAPGGGSYNSPLHF. DNA of the CDR3: TGTGCCAGTAGAGCCCCGGGTGGTGGGTCCTATAATTCACCCCTCCACTTT.

The V and J genes are TRBV6-5 and TRBJ1-5; D not certain. Looked up from germline, CDR1 is MNHEY and CDR2 is SVGAGI. The V and J ends lost 6 bases and 2 bases respectively, with 11 bases between them. The CDR3 is 14 amino acids. For the CDR3, the DNA is TGTGCCAGCAGCCCCACGCGGGGCAATCAGCCCCAGCATTTT. Amino acid sequence: CASSPTRGNQPQHF.

This clone was observed a handful of times. The V call is TRBV11-2, the J call TRBJ2-5; 10 nucleotides line up with TRBD2. Trimming took 8 bases from V and 2 from J; bases not matched to a gene: 8. This CDR3 comprises 15 residues. Germline CDR1 SGHAT, CDR2 FQNNGV. Written as DNA, the CDR3 is TGTGCCAGCGCCGAGGGAGCGGGGGGGCAAGAGACCCAGTACTTC. Its translation: CASAEGAGGQETQYF.

Comment on this clone: A junction end diverges from the germline sequence, so it may reflect a read error. The chain is built from TRBV7-9 and TRBJ2-7; possibly TRBD1 for D (6 bases). This CDR3 comprises 13 residues. Germline V gene sequence: CDR1 SEHNR, CDR2 FQNEAQ (reference sequence). Here the CDR3 reads CSSSPLGAEEQYF. In DNA form, the CDR3 reads TGTTCCAGCAGCCCTCTGGGGGCGGAAGAGCAGTACTTC.

The CDR3 DNA is TGCGCCAGCAGCCAAAGACTAGAAGAGACCCAGTACTTC. Protein product: CASSQRLEETQYF. The chain has TRBV4-1 and TRBJ2-5; perhaps TRBD2 as D (6 bases). Germline lookup yields CDR1 MGHRA and CDR2 YSYEKL. The CDR3 sequence is 13 residues long. Trimming removed 2 bases from V and 3 bases from J, with 7 bases in between.

The chain carries TRBV4-1 and TRBJ2-1; 9 bases line up with TRBD2. Trimming at V came to 2 bases and at J to 6 bases, leaving 5 bases not matched to a gene. The germline V gene has CDR1 MGHRA and CDR2 YSYEKL. The CDR3 consists of 15 residues. As DNA, the CDR3 is TGCGCCAGCAGCCAAAGACTAGCGGACCTCAATGAGCAGTTCTTC. Protein product: CASSQRLADLNEQFF.

This clone was counted between two and nine times. V usage is TRBV6-5 and J usage is TRBJ1-5, with D perhaps matching TRBD1 (5 bases). Between the trimmed V and J ends, which lost 0 bases and 6 bases, there was a span of 12 bases. CDR3 length: 15 residues. Germline values: CDR1 MNHEY, CDR2 SVGAGI. CDR3 in DNA: TGTGCCAGCAGTTACTCGATCAAGACAGCTCAGCCCCAGCATTTT. Residues: CASSYSIKTAQPQHF.

The V gene is TRBV6-1, the J gene TRBJ2-1; possible D gene TRBD2, 6 bases. The CDR3 is 15 amino acids. The V gene lost 7 bases and the J gene lost 3 bases, with 16 bases spanning the gap. Germline CDR1 MNHNS, CDR2 SASEGT. The CDR3 DNA is TGTGCCAGCAATCCTAGGGAGGCTTACTACAATGAGCAGTTCTTC. Translated: CASNPREAYYNEQFF.

This clone came up a few times. This chain links TRBV2 with TRBJ2-7; D is uncertain. Germline loops: CDR1 SNHLY, CDR2 FYNNEI. V lost 6 bases and J 2 bases, leaving 8 bases between the germline ends. The CDR3 loop spans 12 amino acids. CDR3 nucleotide sequence: TGTGCCAGCAGGGGCCATCCCTACGAGCAGTACTTC. This sequence encodes CASRGHPYEQYF.

This clone was observed a few times. The rearrangement links TRBV5-1 to TRBJ2-3, with 7 bases fitting TRBD2. Trimming took 6 bases from V and 2 from J; bases not matched to a gene: 6. The CDR3 contains 14 residues. CDR1 and CDR2 (germline): SGHRS, YFSETQ. CDR3 loop: CASNTGGLTDTQYF. Here the CDR3 DNA reads TGCGCCAGCAATACGGGAGGACTCACAGATACGCAGTATTTT.

The chain couples TRBV4-2 to TRBJ2-2, with TRBD2 as a possible D gene (5 bases). The CDR3 consists of 16 residues. Germline lookup yields CDR1 LGHNA and CDR2 YNFKEQ. Deletions cut 0 bases from V and 1 base from J, with 9 bases between. CDR3 coding DNA: TGTGCCAGCAGCCAAGATGCCAGCGGGAACACCGGGGAGCTGTTTTTT. It yields the protein CASSQDASGNTGELFF.

This chain uses TRBV27 with TRBJ1-5; D might be TRBD1 (5 bases). Germline V gives CDR1 MNHEY, CDR2 SMNVEV (reference sequence). Trimming pared 6 bases from V and 3 bases from J, leaving 15 bases between. The CDR3 contains 15 residues. The CDR3: CASSRGTGANQPQHF. CDR3 nucleotide sequence: TGTGCCAGCAGCCGGGGGACGGGTGCCAATCAGCCCCAGCATTTT.

V and J are TRBV10-2 and TRBJ2-1; 8 bases fit TRBD2. This CDR3 contains 14 residues. Trimming took 7 bases from V and 8 from J; bases not matched to a gene: 10. CDR1 is WSHSY and CDR2 is SAAADI in the germline V gene. CDR3 nucleotide sequence: TGCGCCAGCATGATCGGGGGGGCCCGCGATGAGCAGTTCTTC. Its protein product is CASMIGGARDEQFF.

This clone has a handful of counts. The chain employs TRBV5-5 and TRBJ2-5; maybe TRBD1 (6 bases). CDR1 SGHKS and CDR2 YYEKEE come from the germline V gene (reference sequence). V lost 4 bases and J lost 4, with 14 bases in between. This CDR3 region has 14 residues. The CDR3 protein is CASSLRQAAETQYF. The CDR3 coding sequence is TGTGCCAGCAGCCTAAGACAGGCGGCAGAGACCCAGTACTTC. Variable domain in full (rest from reference TRBV5-5 and TRBJ2-5): DAGVTQSPTHLIKTRGQQVTLRCSPISGHKSVSWYQQVLGQGPQFIFQYYEKEERGRGNFPDRFSARQFPNYSSELNVNALLLGDSALYLCASSLRQAAETQYFGPGTRLLVL.

The chain combines TRBV30 with TRBJ2-7, with a tentative D call TRBD1 (6 bases). The CDR3 extends over 13 amino acids. Trimming took 5 bases from V and 4 from J, leaving 15 bases between them. The germline gives CDR1 GTSNPN, CDR2 SVGIG (reference sequence). CDR3 loop: CAWEVQGLYEQYF. For the CDR3, the DNA is TGTGCCTGGGAAGTACAGGGATTATACGAGCAGTACTTC.

The rearrangement joins TRBV27 to TRBJ2-7; 13 nucleotides match TRBD2. This CDR3 comprises 17 residues. The V gene end was trimmed by 4 bases and the J gene end by 3 bases; junction bases not matched to a gene: 9. Germline V gene lookup returns CDR1 MNHEY and CDR2 SMNVEV (reference sequence). The CDR3 reads CASSSQGWTSGGYEQYF. The CDR3 DNA sequence: TGTGCCAGCAGTTCCCAAGGTTGGACTAGCGGGGGCTACGAGCAGTACTTC.

CDR3 in DNA: TGTGCCAGCAGCTACCCACAGGTTAGCTACGAGCAGTACTTC. It is translated as CASSYPQVSYEQYF. The gene calls are TRBV5-6 and TRBJ2-5; a possible D gene is TRBD1 (5 bases). The J call may be incorrect, as the DNA end agrees better with TRBJ2-7. CDR1 SGHDT and CDR2 YYEEEE come from the germline V gene. This CDR3 is built from 14 residues.

Turning to this clone: An end of the junction does not agree with germline; a read error may underlie this. DNA for the CDR3: TGTTCCAGCATTATAAGCGGGGGGTTCTACAATGAGCAGTTCTTC. Translated, it gives CSSIISGGFYNEQFF. The rearrangement links TRBV7-9 to TRBJ2-1; 9 bases are a match to TRBD2. This CDR3 comprises 15 residues. The germline CDR1 and CDR2 sequences are SEHNR and FQNEAQ (reference sequence).

The CDR3 DNA reads TGTGCCAGCTCATTCAGGGCCATTCTCTACAATGAGCAGTTCTTC. Protein product: CASSFRAILYNEQFF. V and J are TRBV18 and TRBJ2-1; the D gene is possibly TRBD1 (5 bases). The germline V gene has CDR1 KGHSH and CDR2 LQKENI. This CDR3 is 15 amino acids long. The V end lost 5 bases, the J end lost 3 bases, and 14 bases lay between the germline ends.